This T cell receptor beta chain was captured by sequencing in a study of CD8+CD57+ T cells in acquired aplastic anemia. The TCR beta profiling, which covered VDJ combination and CDR3 sequence, was carried out using genomic DNA as the template. TCRdb re-called the reads with MiXCR, one entry per CDR3 protein. The repertoire holds some 150,000 distinct CDR3 sequences, with around half as singletons. Patients who underwent sequencing had shown CD8+CD57+ cell expansion by flow cytometry. Patients were untreated when blood was sampled. Trimming took 4 bases from V and 4 from J, leaving 10 bases between them. This CDR3 contains 13 residues. Germline CDR1 is SGHTA and CDR2 is FQGNSA.

Sequenced sample: sorted CD4+, CD8+, or CD8+CD57+ T cells (not recorded which) from PBMCs. This rearrangement joins TRBV7-2 to TRBJ1-2; D possibly corresponds to TRBD1 (6 bases). This sequence originates from a human donor with aplastic anemia. DNA for the CDR3: TGTGCCAGCAGCTACGGACAGAGCTATGGCTACACCTTC. Protein: CASSYGQSYGYTF. Using reference TRBV7-2 and TRBJ1-2 for the parts outside the CDR3, the full variable domain is GAGVSQSPSNKVTEKGKDVELRCDPISGHTALYWYRQSLGQGLEFLIYFQGNSAPDKSGLPSDRFSAERTGGSVSTLTIQRTQQEDSAVYLCASSYGQSYGYTFGSGTRLTVV.